These 12 T cell receptor beta chains share one sample of origin, sequenced in a study of early T cells in non-severe SARS-CoV-2 infection. TCRdb reprocessed the 5' RACE reads via MiXCR and lists one record per CDR3 protein. The sample gives some 40,000 distinct CDR3 sequences, around 5% of which show up once; approximately 30% is in the top ten. Sequenced: whole blood. Source of these receptors: an adult who was a healthcare worker with PCR-confirmed SARS-CoV-2 infection or an uninfected control (not recorded which).

This clonotype was counted many times. The chain links TRBV7-9 to TRBJ2-7; D is uncertain. Germline-derived CDR1 and CDR2 are SEHNR and FQNEAQ (reference sequence). Trimming left V 1 base short and J 6 bases short, with 16 bases between. The CDR3 length is 15 residues. CDR3 loop: CASSLGPGIWLEQYF. CDR3 DNA: TGTGCCAGCAGCTTAGGCCCGGGTATCTGGCTCGAGCAGTACTTC.

This clonotype was seen many times. The rearrangement joins TRBV29-1 to TRBJ2-3; 8 positions match TRBD2. The J segment lost 1 base and the V segment lost 5 bases, leaving 8 bases of the junction unmatched. CDR1 SQVTM and CDR2 ANQGSEA come from the germline V gene. The CDR3 runs 15 residues. CDR3 bases: TGCAGCGTTCTTCGACTAGCGACGGGCACAGATACGCAGTATTTT. Amino acids: CSVLRLATGTDTQYF.

The chain combines TRBV6-5 with TRBJ2-6, with D perhaps matching TRBD2 (5 bases). V shed 7 bases and J shed 4 bases, with 5 bases lying between them. The CDR3 extends over 12 amino acids. In germline, CDR1 is MNHEY, CDR2 SVGAGI. The CDR3 nucleotides are TGTGCCAGCACTAGCGGGGCCAACGTCCTGACTTTC. Its translation: CASTSGANVLTF.

The rearrangement joins TRBV5-1 to TRBJ2-1; 11 nucleotides match TRBD2. Germline V lookup: CDR1 SGHRS, CDR2 YFSETQ. V lost 4 bases to trimming and J lost 8 bases; unmatched junction nucleotides: 8. The CDR3 covers 15 residues. The CDR3: CASSRIAGGPDEQFF. The CDR3 DNA is TGCGCCAGCAGCCGTATAGCGGGAGGGCCCGATGAGCAGTTCTTC.

This clonotype was observed a handful of times. The gene calls are TRBV5-5 and TRBJ2-3, with no clear D. Germline CDR1 and CDR2: SGHKS and YYEKEE (reference sequence). The length of the CDR3 is 14 residues. Trimming pared 4 bases from V and 3 bases from J, leaving 12 bases between. The CDR3 DNA is TGTGCCAGCAGCAAAGACGGTGGGACAGATACGCAGTATTTT. This translates into CASSKDGGTDTQYF.

Many counts were recorded for this clonotype. The chain combines TRBV5-6 with TRBJ2-2, with D maybe TRBD1 (6 bases). Germline lookup yields CDR1 SGHDT and CDR2 YYEEEE. The CDR3 consists of 16 residues. Trimming pared 5 bases from V and 5 bases from J, leaving 19 bases between. The CDR3 DNA sequence: TGTGCCAGCAGAAAGACATGGGGGCAAAATACCGGGGAGCTGTTTTTT. This encodes CASRKTWGQNTGELFF.

The chain carries TRBV7-2 and TRBJ2-1; D remains ambiguous. This CDR3 has 17 residues. Germline V gene sequence: CDR1 SGHTA, CDR2 FQGNSA. V was trimmed by 0 bases and J by 2 bases, leaving 14 bases between them. The CDR3 sequence is CASSLALRLETYNEQFF. The CDR3 nucleotides are TGTGCCAGCAGCTTAGCGCTTCGGCTAGAAACCTACAATGAGCAGTTCTTC.

This clonotype occurred many times. V gene TRBV5-1 combines with J gene TRBJ1-4; D may be TRBD1 (5 bases). The V gene lost 3 bases and the J gene lost 8 bases, with 17 bases spanning the gap. Germline V gene data show CDR1 as SGHRS and CDR2 as YFSETQ. The CDR3 has 15 amino acids. CDR3 residues: CASSSGSGQREKLFF. CDR3 sequence (DNA): TGCGCCAGCAGCTCGGGTTCAGGACAACGGGAAAAACTGTTTTTT. The full variable domain, in which reference TRBV5-1 and TRBJ1-4 provide the parts outside the CDR3, is KAGVTQTPRYLIKTRGQQVTLSCSPISGHRSVSWYQQTPGQGLQFLFEYFSETQRNKGNFPGRFSGRQFSNSRSEMNVSTLELGDSALYLCASSSGSGQREKLFFGSGTQLSVL.

This clonotype was picked up many times. The chain combines TRBV20-1 with TRBJ1-1; TRBD1 is a possible D gene (6 bases). Germline CDR1 DFQATT, CDR2 SNEGSKA (reference sequence). CDR3 length: 16 amino acids. Trimming took 7 bases from V and 0 from J, leaving 21 bases between them. Here the CDR3 DNA reads TGCAGTGTCAACAGACGGGACACCATCATGAACACTGAAGCTTTCTTT. Amino acid sequence: CSVNRRDTIMNTEAFF.

There are many counts of this clonotype. The chain links TRBV12-5 to TRBJ2-5, with TRBD2 matching over 9 bases. Germline loops: CDR1 LGHNT, CDR2 FRNRAP. The CDR3 runs 14 residues. J was trimmed by 5 bases and V by 6 bases; bases with no gene match: 7. The CDR3 is CASGPYSGSETQYF. The CDR3 DNA follows: TGTGCTAGTGGCCCCTATAGCGGGAGCGAGACCCAGTACTTC.

This clonotype was seen at least ten times. The chain employs TRBV5-1 and TRBJ1-3, with 8 bases lining up with TRBD1. CDR3 length: 17 residues. Germline assignment: CDR1 SGHRS and CDR2 YFSETQ. J lost 0 bases, V lost 4 bases, and 9 bases had no gene match. CDR3 nucleotides: TGCGCCAGCAGCACCCTTGGGACAGGCTACTCTGGAAACACCATATATTTT. Amino acids: CASSTLGTGYSGNTIYF.

This CDR3 reads CASSSRGIYTQYF. The CDR3 bases are TGTGCCAGCAGCTCCCGGGGGATCTATACGCAGTATTTT. The chain is built from TRBV7-2 and TRBJ2-3; the D gene is possibly TRBD2 (6 bases). Germline V gene sequence: CDR1 SGHTA, CDR2 FQGNSA. Trimming pared 4 bases from V and 7 bases from J, leaving 12 bases between. This CDR3 has 13 amino acids.